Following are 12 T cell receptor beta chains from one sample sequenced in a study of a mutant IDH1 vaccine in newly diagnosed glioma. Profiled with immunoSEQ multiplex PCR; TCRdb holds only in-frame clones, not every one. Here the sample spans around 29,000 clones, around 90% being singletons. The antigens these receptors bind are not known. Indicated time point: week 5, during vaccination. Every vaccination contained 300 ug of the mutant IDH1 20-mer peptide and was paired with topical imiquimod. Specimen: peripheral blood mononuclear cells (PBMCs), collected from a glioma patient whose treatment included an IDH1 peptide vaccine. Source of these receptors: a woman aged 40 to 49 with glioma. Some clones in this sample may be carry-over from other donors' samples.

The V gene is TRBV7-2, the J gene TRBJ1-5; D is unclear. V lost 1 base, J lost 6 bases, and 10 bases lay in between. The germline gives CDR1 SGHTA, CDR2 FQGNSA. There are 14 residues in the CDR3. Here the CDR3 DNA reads TGTGCCAGCAGCTTAGTAGATTCGGGTCAGCCCCAGCATTTT. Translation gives CASSLVDSGQPQHF.

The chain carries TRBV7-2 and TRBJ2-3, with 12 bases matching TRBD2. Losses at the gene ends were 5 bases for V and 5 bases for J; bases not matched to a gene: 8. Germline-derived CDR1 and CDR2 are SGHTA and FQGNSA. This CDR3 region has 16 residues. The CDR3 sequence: CASSPSSGRAGDTQYF. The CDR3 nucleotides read TGTGCCAGCAGCCCTTCTAGCGGGAGGGCAGGAGATACGCAGTATTTT.

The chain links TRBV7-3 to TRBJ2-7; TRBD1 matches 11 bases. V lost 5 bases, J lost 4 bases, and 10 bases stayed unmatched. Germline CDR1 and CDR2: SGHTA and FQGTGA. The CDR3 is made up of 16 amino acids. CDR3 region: CASSKGPGQGVYEQYF. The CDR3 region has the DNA TGTGCCAGCAGCAAAGGCCCGGGACAGGGGGTATACGAGCAGTACTTC. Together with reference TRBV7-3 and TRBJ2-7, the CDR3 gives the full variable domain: GAGVSQTPSNKVTEKGKYVELRCDPISGHTALYWYRQSLGQGPEFLIYFQGTGAADDSGLPNDRFFAVRPEGSVSTLKIQRTERGDSAVYLCASSKGPGQGVYEQYFGPGTRLTVT.

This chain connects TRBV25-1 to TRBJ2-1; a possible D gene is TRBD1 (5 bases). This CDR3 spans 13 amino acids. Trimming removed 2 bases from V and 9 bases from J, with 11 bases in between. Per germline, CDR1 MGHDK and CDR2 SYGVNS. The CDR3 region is CASSEGDRGEQFF. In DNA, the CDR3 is TGTGCCAGCAGTGAAGGGGATAGGGGTGAGCAGTTCTTC.

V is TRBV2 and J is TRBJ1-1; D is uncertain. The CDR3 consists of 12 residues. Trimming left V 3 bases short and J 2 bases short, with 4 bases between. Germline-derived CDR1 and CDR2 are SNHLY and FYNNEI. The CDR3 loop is CASSERNTEAFF. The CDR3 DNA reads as TGTGCCAGCAGTGAGCGAAACACTGAAGCTTTCTTT.

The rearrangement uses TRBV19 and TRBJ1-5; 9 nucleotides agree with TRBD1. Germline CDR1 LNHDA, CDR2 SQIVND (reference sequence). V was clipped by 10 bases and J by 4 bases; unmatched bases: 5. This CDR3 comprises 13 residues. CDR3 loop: CAIAGTGNQPQHF. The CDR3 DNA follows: TGTGCCATCGCCGGGACAGGGAATCAGCCCCAGCATTTT.

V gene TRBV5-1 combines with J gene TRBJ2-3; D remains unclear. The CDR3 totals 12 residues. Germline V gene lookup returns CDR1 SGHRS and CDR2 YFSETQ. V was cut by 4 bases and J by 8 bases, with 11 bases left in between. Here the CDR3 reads CASSALDTTQYF. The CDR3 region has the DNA TGCGCCAGCAGCGCCCTCGACACTACGCAGTATTTT.

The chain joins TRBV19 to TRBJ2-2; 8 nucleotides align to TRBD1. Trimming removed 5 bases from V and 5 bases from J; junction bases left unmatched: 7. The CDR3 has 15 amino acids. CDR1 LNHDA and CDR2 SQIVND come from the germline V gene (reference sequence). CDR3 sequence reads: CASSWAGQATGELFF. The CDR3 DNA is TGTGCCAGTAGTTGGGCGGGACAGGCGACCGGGGAGCTGTTTTTT.

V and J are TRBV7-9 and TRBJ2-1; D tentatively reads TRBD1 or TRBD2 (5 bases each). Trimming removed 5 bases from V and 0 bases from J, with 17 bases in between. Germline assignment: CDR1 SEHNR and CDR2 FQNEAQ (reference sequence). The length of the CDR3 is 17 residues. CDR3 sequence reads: CASSQHRDPSSYNEQFF. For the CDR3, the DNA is TGTGCCAGCAGCCAACACCGGGACCCAAGCTCCTACAATGAGCAGTTCTTC.

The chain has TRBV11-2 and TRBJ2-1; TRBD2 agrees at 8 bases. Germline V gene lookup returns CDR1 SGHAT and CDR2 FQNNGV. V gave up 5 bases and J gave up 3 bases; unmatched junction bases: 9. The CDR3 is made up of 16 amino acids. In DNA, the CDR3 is TGTGCCAGCAGCCGCCTCGGGCGGGGGGTCTACAATGAGCAGTTCTTC. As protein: CASSRLGRGVYNEQFF.

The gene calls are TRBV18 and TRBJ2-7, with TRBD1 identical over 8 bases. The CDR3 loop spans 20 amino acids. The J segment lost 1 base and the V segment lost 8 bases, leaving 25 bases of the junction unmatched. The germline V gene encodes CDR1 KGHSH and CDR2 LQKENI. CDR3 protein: CASTGAAQGAVTGGSYEQYF. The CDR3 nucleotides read TGTGCCAGCACAGGTGCCGCCCAGGGGGCGGTCACAGGCGGTTCCTACGAGCAGTACTTC.

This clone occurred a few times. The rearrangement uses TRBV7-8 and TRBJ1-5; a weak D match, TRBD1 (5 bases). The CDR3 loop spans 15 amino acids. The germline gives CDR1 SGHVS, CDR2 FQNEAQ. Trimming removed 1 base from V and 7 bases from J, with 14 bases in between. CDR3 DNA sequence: TGTGCCAGCAGCTTAGACGGGGGAAGGTACCAGCCCCAGCATTTT. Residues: CASSLDGGRYQPQHF.